This T cell receptor beta chain stems from a study of T cell repertoires in cytomegalovirus infection. Study-level information: The study used recently identified HLA-C-restricted and well-studied HLA-B-restricted CMV epitopes. Indicated by public TCR beta signatures were CMV infection and matching HLA type. General observations from the study: CMV carriers with the relevant HLA were identified by cumulative public TCR beta family frequency. Predominance within the ex vivo response was attributable to HLA-C-restricted CMV-specific TCR beta clonotypes.

This clonotype was seen only once. Its cognate antigen is unknown. TCRdb reprocessed the reads via MiXCR and lists one record per CDR3 protein. There are roughly 990,000 distinct CDR3 sequences in the sample; 31% occur only once, and roughly 13% lies in the top ten. The J segment lost 5 bases and the V segment lost 1 base, leaving 10 bases of the junction unmatched. Per the germline V gene, CDR1 is SGHAT and CDR2 is FQNNGV. The CDR3 is 18 amino acids. The source was cultured CD8+ T cells from PBMCs, collected from culture after CMV antigen stimulation. This sequence originates from a human donor in good health (CMV status not recorded). Some clones in this sample may be carry-over from other donors' samples. This chain connects TRBV11-2 to TRBJ2-5; 13 bases agree with TRBD2. The CDR3 DNA reads TGTGCCAGCAGCTTAGGATACCGGACTAGCGGGGGAGGCGAGACCCAGTACTTC. This gives the protein CASSLGYRTSGGGETQYF.